This T cell receptor beta chain is drawn from a study of response to subunit inactivated influenza vaccine. Study results and caveats: The authors proposed limited new T cell recruitment per seasonal influenza vaccination.

TCRdb re-called the RT-PCR reads with MiXCR, one entry per CDR3 protein. The sample contains around 600,000 distinct CDR3 sequences, about 10% of which appear only once. This clonotype was recorded a few times. Its antigen is as yet unknown. This CDR3 spans 13 amino acids. Germline V gives CDR1 KGHSH, CDR2 LQKENI. V gave up 3 bases and J gave up 7 bases, with 12 bases separating them. The sample was also reused in another study, on T cells expressing NK-cell markers. That report notes: A 5'RACE template switching approach incorporating UMIs was used to make TCR beta cDNA. Each TCR beta repertoire originated in sorted T cells that were CD3+CD56+NKG2C+, CD3+CD56+NKG2C- or CD3+CD56-NKG2C+. In several experiments, sorting was confined to alpha-beta TCR T cells through use of an anti-gamma-delta TCR antibody.

The chain joins TRBV18 to TRBJ1-1, with a tentative D call TRBD1 (6 bases). This specimen consisted of PBMCs from blood, obtained on the day of vaccination. The origin of this receptor is a man aged 50-60 years who received an inactivated influenza vaccine. DNA for the CDR3: TGTGCCAGCTCACCCGGGGGGGGGCTTGAAGCTTTCTTT. It encodes CASSPGGGLEAFF.